The clone carrying this T cell receptor beta chain was seen ten or more times. These data come from a study of human T cells and chemical hapten exposure. The overall study: Weekly administration of diphenylcyclopropenone to the scalp of patients continued throughout the approximately 23-week study. Upper-back patch tests with 0.01% DPC were read at 6 days.

Under the authors' procedure: Samples held a median of roughly 100,000 TCRs, range roughly 23,224–700,000. TCRdb redid the calling of the RACE reads with MiXCR, one entry per CDR3 protein. The V and J calls and clone size come from TCRdb's table, not from the authors' own analysis. The data show approximately 82,000 distinct CDR3 sequences, 6.5% to 8.5% seen once. Losses at the gene ends were 5 bases for V and 3 bases for J; bases not matched to a gene: 7. There are 14 residues in the CDR3. Germline loops: CDR1 LGHDT, CDR2 YNNKEL (reference sequence). The sample's time point: patch test 2, 6 weeks after DPC sensitization. Specified treatment: therapeutic diphenylcyclopropenone sensitization with weekly scalp DPC. Samples of blood were obtained prior to the application of each patch test.

The receptor was derived from a woman aged 30 to 39 with alopecia areata. Some clones in this sample may be carry-over from other donors' samples. The sample here was whole blood, taken in connection with sensitization to the hapten diphenylcyclopropenone (DPC). The V and J genes are TRBV3-1 and TRBJ2-7, with TRBD1 matching over 7 bases. The chain's CDR3 is CASSLSGTDYEQYF. The CDR3 DNA sequence: TGTGCCAGCAGCTTGTCCGGGACAGACTACGAGCAGTACTTC.